The clone carrying this T cell receptor (beta chain) was recorded only once. The data originate from a study of blood T cells in healthy people across ages. Through a sample-barcoded 5' primer and a J-beta primer mix, a second PCR was run for roughly 6 to 11 cycles. TCRdb reprocessed the 5' RACE reads via MiXCR and lists one record per CDR3 protein. The profile shows about 510,000 distinct CDR3 sequences, roughly a quarter of them singletons. This same sample was also part of a study on T cells of mothers and their children. Per that paper: Barcodes and 2-4 random nucleotides were added by M1S in the second PCR.

The sequence came from a boy between 2 and 15 years old in good health. Sequencing was performed on blood.

The CDR3 DNA is TGTGCCAGCAGCTTGAGACAGGGCTTAGAGCAGTACTTC. This sequence encodes CASSLRQGLEQYF. The chain is built from TRBV3-1 and TRBJ2-7, with 7 bases that match TRBD1. Per the germline V gene, CDR1 is LGHDT and CDR2 is YNNKEL (reference sequence). V lost 5 bases to trimming and J lost 7 bases; unmatched junction nucleotides: 8. The CDR3 spans 13 residues.